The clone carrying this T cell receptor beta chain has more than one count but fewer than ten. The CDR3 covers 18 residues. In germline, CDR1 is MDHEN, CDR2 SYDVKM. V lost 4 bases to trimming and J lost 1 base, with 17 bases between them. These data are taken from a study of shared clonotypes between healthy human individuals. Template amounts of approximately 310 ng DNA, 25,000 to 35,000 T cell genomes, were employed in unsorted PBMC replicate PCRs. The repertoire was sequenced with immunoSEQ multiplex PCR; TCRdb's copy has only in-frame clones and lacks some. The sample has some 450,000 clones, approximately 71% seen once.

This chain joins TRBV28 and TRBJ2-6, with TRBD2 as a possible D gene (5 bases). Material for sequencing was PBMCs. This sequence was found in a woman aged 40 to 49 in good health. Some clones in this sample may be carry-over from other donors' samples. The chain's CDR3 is CASSSLPGRVSGANVLTF. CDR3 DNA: TGTGCCAGCAGTTCTTTACCGGGGAGAGTATCTGGGGCCAACGTCCTGACTTTC.